This T cell receptor beta chain was sequenced during a study of beta chain features in type 1 diabetes. The CDR3 extends over 16 amino acids. Unmatched junction bases numbered 6, after V lost 0 bases and J lost 4 bases. Germline V gene lookup returns CDR1 LGHNA and CDR2 YNFKEQ. Only a few counts were recorded for this clone. Isolated RNA was reverse transcribed in full, so expressed TCRB transcripts were sequenced. Some clones are missing from TCRdb's copy, which holds only in-frame ones; the method was immunoSEQ multiplex PCR. The table shows about 180,000 clones, with approximately 13% occurring only once.

The chain joins TRBV4-2 to TRBJ2-5; TRBD2 matches 9 bases. This TCR was sampled from a woman younger than 30 in good health. The sample taken for sequencing was central memory CD4+ T cells from blood. CDR3 sequence reads: CASSQDLAGVGETQYF. Written as DNA, the CDR3 is TGTGCCAGCAGCCAAGATTTAGCGGGAGTGGGAGAGACCCAGTACTTC.